This record concerns one TCR beta chain sequence. Antigen specificity is unknown. The data derive from a study of post-analysis software for immune sequencing data. General study points: Controls significantly exceeded multiple sclerosis patients in normalized Chao1 diversity. There were five or six TRBV segments more frequent in patients than controls, and TRBV5-6, TRBV5-1 and TRBV20-1 were among them. Under the F measure, samples that were prepared in one batch clustered strongly together.

The CDR3 extends over 16 amino acids. The germline V gene encodes CDR1 SGHAT and CDR2 FQNNGV. V was clipped by 1 base and J by 1 base, with 12 bases between them. The TCR beta cDNA libraries contained unique molecular identifiers. The yield from approximately 1 to 10 million T cells was 500,000 or so cDNA molecules in total. Each CDR3 protein gets one entry after TCRdb re-called the PCR reads with MiXCR. The table lists 400,000 to 500,000 distinct CDR3 sequences, approximately 42% of them singletons. The sequence derives from a girl aged 2-15 years with multiple sclerosis. The chain carries TRBV11-2 and TRBJ2-3; D not certain. The sequenced material came from blood. The CDR3 region is CASSLVSVVGTDTQYF. In DNA, the CDR3 is TGTGCCAGCAGCTTAGTAAGCGTTGTGGGCACAGATACGCAGTATTTT.